The 10 T cell receptor beta chains given below trace back to one sample, sequenced in a study of CD8+ T cells in alopecia areata. In each case, RNA was isolated and then reverse transcribed into cDNA as the sequencing template. Only in-frame clones appear in the TCRdb table, and some are missing; sequencing was by immunoSEQ multiplex PCR. The sample yields 100,000 to 150,000 clones, roughly 50% seen once. Sequenced sample: NKG2D-low CD8+ T cells sorted from blood. These TCRs come from a human donor with alopecia areata.

The chain links TRBV29-1 to TRBJ2-2; D not certain. The CDR3 sequence is 12 residues long. V was clipped by 5 bases and J by 4 bases, with 8 bases between them. Germline loops: CDR1 SQVTM, CDR2 ANQGSEA. Here the CDR3 reads CSVLGSTGELFF. CDR3 nucleotides: TGCAGCGTTTTGGGTAGCACCGGGGAGCTGTTTTTT.

The chain has TRBV29-1 and TRBJ2-1, with 14 positions matching TRBD2. Germline V gives CDR1 SQVTM, CDR2 ANQGSEA. The V gene end was trimmed by 6 bases and the J gene end by 7 bases; junction bases not matched to a gene: 2. The CDR3 runs to 13 residues. CDR3 protein: CSVGTSGGNEQFF. The CDR3 DNA sequence: TGCAGCGTGGGGACTAGCGGGGGAAATGAGCAGTTCTTC.

This clone occurred a few times. The chain employs TRBV4-2 and TRBJ2-3, with TRBD2 as a possible D gene (5 bases). Germline CDR1 reads LGHNA; CDR2 reads YNFKEQ. Trimming took off 1 base at V and 6 bases at J, with 14 bases between the two ends. This CDR3 is 15 amino acids long. CDR3: CASSQGVGDSDTQYF. The CDR3 coding sequence is TGTGCCAGCAGCCAAGGTGTGGGAGATTCGGATACGCAGTATTTT.

The chain has TRBV13 and TRBJ2-4; D uncertain. Germline V gives CDR1 PRHDT, CDR2 FYEKMQ (reference sequence). CDR3 length equals 13 residues. Trimming stripped 1 base from V and 7 bases from J, with 8 bases between. DNA for the CDR3: TGTGCCAGCAGCTTAGATCATAAGAACATTCAGTACTTC. Translation: CASSLDHKNIQYF.

This clone was picked up a small number of times. The chain has TRBV25-1 and TRBJ2-7, with D unclear. The CDR3 totals 14 residues. Germline V CDR1 and CDR2: MGHDK, SYGVNS. Deletions cut 2 bases from V and 2 bases from J, with 10 bases between. The CDR3 DNA follows: TGTGCCAGCAGTGAAACAACAACTACCTACGAGCAGTACTTC. This codes for CASSETTTTYEQYF.

V is TRBV12-5 and J is TRBJ2-3; unclear D gene. This CDR3 has 17 amino acids. The V and J ends lost 1 base and 1 base respectively, with 15 bases between them. CDR1 is LGHNT and CDR2 is FRNRAP in the germline V gene. CDR3 nucleotides: TGTGCTAGTGGTTTGGACGACGGGCTGGTGCGCACAGATACGCAGTATTTT. Encoded protein: CASGLDDGLVRTDTQYF. Combining the CDR3 with reference TRBV12-5 and TRBJ2-3 gives the whole variable domain DARVTQTPRHKVTEMGQEVTMRCQPILGHNTVFWYRQTMMQGLELLAYFRNRAPLDDSGMPKDRFSAEMPDATLATLKIQPSEPRDSAVYFCASGLDDGLVRTDTQYFGPGTRLTVL.

About this clone itself: This same CDR3 is encoded by further DNA sequences in the sample. J is TRBJ2-7 and V is TRBV14; unclear D gene. V was pared by 1 base and J by 6 bases, with 4 bases between. In germline, CDR1 is SGHDN, CDR2 FVKESK. The CDR3 is made up of 11 amino acids. CDR3 nucleotide sequence: TGTGCCAGCAGCCAAGGGGGCGAGCAGTACTTC. The encoded protein is CASSQGGEQYF.

The chain links TRBV6-6 to TRBJ2-7; 10 nucleotides match TRBD2. V shed 5 bases and J 6 bases; nucleotides not matched to a gene: 7. Per the germline V gene, CDR1 is MNHNY and CDR2 is SVGAGI (reference sequence). The length of the CDR3 is 14 residues. CDR3 sequence reads: CASSGLAGEGEQYF. CDR3 bases: TGTGCCAGCAGTGGTCTAGCGGGAGAAGGCGAGCAGTACTTC.

This chain links TRBV27 with TRBJ2-7, with a possible D match to TRBD2 (7 bases). V gave up 6 bases and J gave up 4 bases, with 13 bases separating them. The germline V gene has CDR1 MNHEY and CDR2 SMNVEV (reference sequence). The CDR3 has 13 amino acids. CDR3 amino acids: CASSPGDYYEQYF. The CDR3 DNA reads TGTGCCAGCAGCCCAGGGGACTATTACGAGCAGTACTTC.

This clone occurred a few times. V usage is TRBV5-1 and J usage is TRBJ2-7; D is possibly TRBD1 or TRBD2 (5 bases each). This CDR3 region has 15 residues. Germline CDR1 reads SGHRS; CDR2 reads YFSETQ. V lost 3 bases to trimming and J lost 0 bases, with 13 bases between them. Here the CDR3 reads CASSSWAGTSYEQYF. The CDR3 DNA reads as TGCGCCAGCAGCTCCTGGGCAGGGACCTCCTACGAGCAGTACTTC. Using reference TRBV5-1 and TRBJ2-7 for the parts outside the CDR3, the full variable domain is KAGVTQTPRYLIKTRGQQVTLSCSPISGHRSVSWYQQTPGQGLQFLFEYFSETQRNKGNFPGRFSGRQFSNSRSEMNVSTLELGDSALYLCASSSWAGTSYEQYFGPGTRLTVT.